This entry lists 5 T cell receptor beta chains sequenced from one sample in a study of T-cell memory formation after mild COVID-19. One entry per CDR3 protein results from TCRdb running MiXCR on the 5' RACE reads. The sample carries about 430,000 distinct CDR3 sequences, more than 20% recorded once. Sequencing input: PBMCs or a T cell subset sorted from them (not recorded which). The receptors were sampled from an adult woman who had mild COVID-19 (a few samples of this study predate the infection). Cell type and time point are not known.

The V call is TRBV5-1, the J call TRBJ2-1; 14 bases map to TRBD2. The CDR3 is made up of 17 amino acids. From germline, CDR1 is SGHRS and CDR2 YFSETQ. Trimming took 5 bases from V and 0 from J; bases not matched to a gene: 4. The CDR3 sequence: CASSYGLAGGSYNEQFF. The CDR3 DNA follows: TGCGCCAGCAGTTATGGACTAGCGGGAGGCTCCTACAATGAGCAGTTCTTC.

Ten or more counts support this clonotype. This chain joins TRBV27 and TRBJ1-2; 11 bases fit TRBD1. This CDR3 spans 16 amino acids. CDR1 is MNHEY and CDR2 is SMNVEV in the germline V gene (reference sequence). Trimming took 6 bases from V and 4 from J; bases not matched to a gene: 10. This chain's CDR3 is CASSPRTGGAVYGYTF. For the CDR3, the DNA is TGTGCCAGCAGCCCCCGGACAGGGGGCGCCGTCTATGGCTACACCTTC.

This clonotype appeared a few times. The V call is TRBV12-3 or TRBV12-4, the J call TRBJ1-1; 11 bases align to TRBD1. The CDR3 contains 16 residues. Losses at the gene ends were 5 bases for V and 4 bases for J; bases not matched to a gene: 9. Written as DNA, the CDR3 is TGTGCCAGCAGTCTAGACGGGACAGGGGGAGGCACTGAAGCTTTCTTT. This gives the protein CASSLDGTGGGTEAFF.

The table lists this clonotype with a few counts. The genes are TRBV7-9 and TRBJ2-1, with a tentative D call TRBD1 (7 bases). V shed 6 bases and J shed 2 bases, with 17 bases lying between them. Germline V CDR1 and CDR2: SEHNR, FQNEAQ (reference sequence). The CDR3 consists of 16 residues. CDR3 in amino acids: CASRNRGPGAYNEQFF. The DNA for the CDR3 is TGTGCCAGCAGAAACAGGGGCCCGGGGGCCTACAATGAGCAGTTCTTC.

The chain carries TRBV9 and TRBJ2-2; 7 nucleotides match TRBD2. CDR3 length: 15 residues. Germline values: CDR1 SGDLS, CDR2 YYNGEE. With V trimmed by 2 bases and J by 5 bases, 6 bases remained unmatched. CDR3: CASSVGPSGTGELFF. DNA of the CDR3: TGTGCCAGCAGCGTCGGGCCTAGCGGTACCGGGGAGCTGTTTTTT. The variable domain in full, with the rest retrieved from reference TRBV9 and TRBJ2-2, is DSGVTQTPKHLITATGQRVTLRCSPRSGDLSVYWYQQSLDQGLQFLIQYYNGEERAKGNILERFSAQQFPDLHSELNLSSLELGDSALYFCASSVGPSGTGELFFGEGSRLTVL.